Below, one TCR beta chain is given with its context. Its antigen is unknown. One end of the junction does not line up with germline, which may come from a read error. With a constant-region primer, TCR beta cDNA was made from around 530 ng of total RNA. Library construction for TCR beta comprised three nested multiplex PCR rounds performed with slightly modified ARM-PCR. Use of TRBV1-TRBV30 forward primers with a C-beta reverse primer characterized the first two PCR rounds, which lasted 10 cycles each. A single record per CDR3 protein comes from TCRdb applying MiXCR to the multiplex PCR reads. This sample yields 75,000 or so distinct CDR3 sequences, of which roughly 69% are seen a single time; about a quarter belongs to the top ten. This record comes from a study of tumor-infiltrating lymphocytes in primary liver carcinoma. Study details: The neoplasms were of stage T1-T3 N0M0, with dimensions of about 4.2 to 10 cm across. Study observations and caveats: Tumor top-250-clone fractions significantly exceeded those of blood (p = 0.039). Tumor-adjacent and tumor-blood pairs showed less overlap than tumor region pairs.

Germline V gives CDR1 LNHDA, CDR2 SQIVND (reference sequence). The CDR3 has 17 residues. Co-extracted RNA and DNA came from approximately 20-30 mg of unsorted bulk tissue. The V and J genes are TRBV19 and TRBJ2-1, with TRBD1 matching over 11 bases. The sequencing sample was made of liver tumor tissue from sampling region 4. The subset here: tumor region T4, right-lateral pole. This receptor was obtained from a man aged 40-49 years with primary liver carcinoma and hepatitis B virus infection. The CDR3 here is CTSSIVRTGGTINEQFF. CDR3 sequence (DNA): TGTACCAGTAGTATAGTCCGGACAGGGGGCACGATAAATGAGCAATTCTTC.